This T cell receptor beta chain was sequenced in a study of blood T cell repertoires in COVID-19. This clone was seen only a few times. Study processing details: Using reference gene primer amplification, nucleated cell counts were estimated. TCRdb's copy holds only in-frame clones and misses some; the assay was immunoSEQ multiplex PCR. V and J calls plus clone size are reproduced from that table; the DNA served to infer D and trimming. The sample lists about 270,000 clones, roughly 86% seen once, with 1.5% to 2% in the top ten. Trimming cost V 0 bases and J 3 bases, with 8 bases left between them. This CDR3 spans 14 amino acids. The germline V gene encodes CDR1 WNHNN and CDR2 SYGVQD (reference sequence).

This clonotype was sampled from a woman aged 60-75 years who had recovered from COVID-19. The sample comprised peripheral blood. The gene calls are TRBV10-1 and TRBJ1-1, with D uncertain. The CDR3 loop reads CASSESSGYTEAFF. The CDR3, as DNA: TGCGCCAGCAGTGAGTCGAGCGGGTACACTGAAGCTTTCTTT.